Below, one T cell receptor (beta chain) is given with its context. The entry originates in a study of T cell responses to AZD1222 COVID-19 vaccine. Germline V gene sequence: CDR1 SEHNR, CDR2 FQNEAQ (reference sequence). V was pared by 5 bases and J by 2 bases, with 7 bases of the junction left unmatched. The CDR3 covers 16 residues. The repertoire was sequenced with immunoSEQ multiplex PCR; TCRdb's copy has only in-frame clones and lacks some. The data contain approximately 170,000 clones, roughly 94% of them seen just once; the ten biggest clones take up under 6%. V gene TRBV7-9 combines with J gene TRBJ2-1; 9 bases match TRBD1. This TCR came from an adult who received the AZD1222 COVID-19 vaccine. The sequences come from peripheral blood, collected 28 days after the second AZD1222 dose. Here the CDR3 DNA reads TGTGCCAGCAGCCCGACAGGACAGGGGACCTACAATGAGCAGTTCTTC. As protein: CASSPTGQGTYNEQFF.